This T cell receptor (beta chain) was identified during a study of T cell responses to AZD1222 COVID-19 vaccine. Assay: immunoSEQ multiplex PCR; the TCRdb copy retains only in-frame clones and omits some. Here the sample spans 150,000 or so clones, around 93% being singletons. Germline assignment: CDR1 LGHDT and CDR2 YNNKEL (reference sequence). The V gene lost 4 bases and the J gene lost 0 bases, with 12 bases spanning the gap. This CDR3 spans 15 amino acids. Sample: peripheral blood, taken on day 0 of AZD1222 vaccination. This receptor was obtained from an adult in good health. The rearrangement joins TRBV3-1 (or the pseudogene TRBV3-2) to TRBJ1-1, with D hard to call. The CDR3 nucleotides read TGTGCCAGCAGCCCTATACAGCCCGTGAACACTGAAGCTTTCTTT. It yields the protein CASSPIQPVNTEAFF.